This TCR beta chain was recovered during a study of lymphopenia after photon versus proton radiotherapy. Study results and caveats: Survival link was tested only in deceased patients; proton benefit remains a possibility. Proton therapy kept repertoires fairly stable, unlike photons, which gained effector/memory cells. Larger post-nadir TCR diversity loss correlated inversely with survival in deceased patients. After lymphocyte nadir, photon-treated repertoires showed oligoclonal expansion, especially CD8+ Temra.

TCRdb's copy holds only in-frame clones and misses some; the assay was immunoSEQ multiplex PCR. Of around 25,000 clones listed, 84% are singletons. Worth noting for this clone: Its antigen is undetermined.

The specimen comprised peripheral blood, sampled from a patient treated with photon-based radiotherapy. The sequence derives from a man aged 35 to 55 with gastric cancer.

CDR3 DNA: TGTGCCAGCGCCCCCCGGACTGAAGCTTTCTTT. This gives the protein CASAPRTEAFF. The chain uses TRBV7-2 and TRBJ1-1, with unresolved D. Between the trimmed V and J ends, which lost 8 bases and 5 bases, there was a span of 9 bases. Germline V CDR1 and CDR2: SGHTA, FQGNSA. The CDR3 runs 11 residues.